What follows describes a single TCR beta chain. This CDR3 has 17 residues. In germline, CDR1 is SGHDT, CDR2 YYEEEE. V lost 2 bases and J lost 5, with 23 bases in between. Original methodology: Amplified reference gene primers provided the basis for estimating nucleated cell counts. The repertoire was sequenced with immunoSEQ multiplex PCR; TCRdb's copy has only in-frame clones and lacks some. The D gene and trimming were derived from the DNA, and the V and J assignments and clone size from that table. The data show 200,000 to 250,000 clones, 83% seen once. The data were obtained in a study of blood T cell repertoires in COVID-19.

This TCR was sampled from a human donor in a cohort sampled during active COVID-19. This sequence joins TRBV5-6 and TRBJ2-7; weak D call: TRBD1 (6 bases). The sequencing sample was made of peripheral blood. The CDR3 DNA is TGTGCCAGCAGCTTAGGGCTTTGGGGGCTCTTAACAAACGAGCAGTACTTC. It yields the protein CASSLGLWGLLTNEQYF.